This T cell receptor beta chain comes out of a study of low-dose radiotherapy and immunotherapy resistance in tumors. Study overall: Cohort 2, a group dosed every two weeks at 1 Gy per fraction, received 13 Gy in total over 26 weeks. Patients took 300 mg oral aspirin daily for four cycles from cycle 1 day 1.

Trimming shortened V by 3 bases and J by 4 bases, and 12 bases separated the two germline ends. CDR3 size: 15 residues. Alpha and beta chains were covered, as first-strand cDNA relied on TRAV- and TRBV-specific primers. It was with a constant-region primer and a V-primer adapter that TCRs were amplified over approximately 20 PCR cycles. Amplifying the isolated mRNA was done by in vitro transcription. Using its own MiXCR run on the reads, TCRdb lists one record per CDR3 protein. The data contain some 6,200 distinct CDR3 sequences, approximately 78% of them seen just once; the ten biggest clones take up approximately 6%.

The rearrangement uses TRBV12-3 or TRBV12-4 and TRBJ2-2; D is perhaps TRBD1 or TRBD2 (6 bases each). This clonotype was obtained from a human donor with advanced metastatic prostate, ovarian, gallbladder or colorectal cancer (not recorded which). This table probably holds off-target reads from a library built for another chain. The CDR3 is CASSFGGRSTGELFF. CDR3 DNA sequence: TGTGCCAGCAGTTTTGGGGGGCGGAGCACCGGGGAGCTGTTTTTT.